Listed below are T cell receptor beta chains from one sample, sequenced in a study of blood T cell repertoires in COVID-19. Sequenced by immunoSEQ multiplex PCR; TCRdb stores in-frame clones only, minus some. Of 300,000 to 450,000 clones listed, roughly 87% were seen once; the top ten hold roughly 1%. Material: PBMCs or T cells enriched from blood (not recorded which). The receptors originated from a woman aged 25-40 years who had recovered from COVID-19. Each CDR3 is given with its conserved first and last residue. D genes are given only for firm matches. Part of the rows lack a size; the others show once, few, many or a class for expanded clones.

clone size: once
CDR3 length: 15
J gene: TRBJ1-6
D gene: .
V gene: TRBV2
CDR3 protein: CASLRSKGGNSPLHF
CDR3 DNA: TGTGCCAGCTTAAGGAGTAAAGGTGGGAATTCACCCCTCCACTTT

clone size: .
CDR3 length: 20
J gene: TRBJ2-3
D gene: TRBD2
V gene: TRBV30
CDR3 protein: CAWGYHIPGLAGANTDTQYF
CDR3 DNA: TGTGCCTGGGGTTATCATATCCCGGGACTAGCGGGGGCCAACACAGATACGCAGTATTTT

clone size: .
CDR3 length: 11
J gene: TRBJ2-3
D gene: .
V gene: TRBV7-2
CDR3 protein: CASSLGTFQYF
CDR3 DNA: TGTGCCAGCAGCTTAGGGACATTTCAGTATTTT

clone size: .
CDR3 length: 18
J gene: TRBJ1-6
D gene: .
V gene: TRBV6-1
CDR3 protein: CASSEAVRSVSYNSPLHF
CDR3 DNA: TGTGCCAGCAGTGAAGCAGTTAGATCTGTCTCCTATAATTCACCCCTCCACTTT

clone size: .
CDR3 length: 15
J gene: TRBJ2-7
D gene: TRBD1
V gene: TRBV7-9
CDR3 protein: CASSLAGDRTYEQYF
CDR3 DNA: TGTGCCAGCAGCTTAGCAGGGGACAGGACCTACGAGCAGTACTTC

clone size: .
CDR3 length: 16
J gene: TRBJ1-2
D gene: .
V gene: TRBV7-9
CDR3 protein: CASSFYRVDVSYGYTF
CDR3 DNA: TGTGCCAGCAGCTTTTATCGGGTCGACGTATCTTATGGCTACACCTTC

clone size: .
CDR3 length: 16
J gene: TRBJ2-3
D gene: TRBD1
V gene: TRBV9
CDR3 protein: CASSVAPGQGTDTQYF
CDR3 DNA: TGTGCCAGCAGCGTAGCCCCTGGACAGGGCACAGATACGCAGTATTTT

clone size: .
CDR3 length: 14
J gene: TRBJ2-7
D gene: .
V gene: TRBV30
CDR3 protein: CAWSGGLLGYEQYF
CDR3 DNA: TGTGCCTGGAGTGGCGGGCTCCTAGGCTACGAGCAGTACTTC

clone size: .
CDR3 length: 13
J gene: TRBJ2-7
D gene: TRBD1
V gene: TRBV19
CDR3 protein: CASRVTGGYEQYF
CDR3 DNA: TGTGCCAGTAGGGTGACAGGGGGGTACGAGCAGTACTTC

clone size: .
CDR3 length: 14
J gene: TRBJ1-6
D gene: .
V gene: TRBV18
CDR3 protein: CASSPDAGNSPLHF
CDR3 DNA: TGTGCCAGCTCGCCAGACGCAGGGAATTCACCCCTCCACTTT

clone size: few
CDR3 length: 14
J gene: TRBJ2-3
D gene: .
V gene: TRBV18
CDR3 protein: CASSPLDNTDTQYF
CDR3 DNA: TGTGCCAGCTCACCCCTGGACAACACAGATACGCAGTATTTT

clone size: .
CDR3 length: 15
J gene: TRBJ1-1
D gene: .
V gene: TRBV29-1
CDR3 protein: CSVEDLNRMNTEAFF
CDR3 DNA: TGCAGCGTTGAAGATCTTAACAGGATGAACACTGAAGCTTTCTTT

clone size: .
CDR3 length: 14
J gene: TRBJ2-7
D gene: TRBD1
V gene: TRBV5-1
CDR3 protein: CASSLTGERYEQYF
CDR3 DNA: TGCGCCAGCAGTTTGACAGGGGAGAGGTACGAGCAGTACTTC

clone size: .
CDR3 length: 16
J gene: TRBJ2-5
D gene: TRBD2
V gene: TRBV5-4
CDR3 protein: CASSLVKGAGVETQYF
CDR3 DNA: TGTGCCAGCAGCTTGGTGAAGGGCGCGGGGGTGGAGACCCAGTACTTC

clone size: .
CDR3 length: 19
J gene: TRBJ1-4
D gene: TRBD1
V gene: TRBV5-3
CDR3 protein: CARSLEAQGFGGTNEKLFF
CDR3 DNA: TGTGCCAGAAGCTTGGAAGCACAGGGGTTCGGGGGAACTAATGAAAAACTGTTTTTT

clone size: .
CDR3 length: 14
J gene: TRBJ1-3
D gene: .
V gene: TRBV10-3
CDR3 protein: CATGTRPSGNTIYF
CDR3 DNA: TGTGCCACTGGCACTAGACCCTCTGGAAACACCATATATTTT

clone size: .
CDR3 length: 15
J gene: TRBJ2-3
D gene: TRBD1
V gene: TRBV19
CDR3 protein: CASSIGAGGPDTQYF
CDR3 DNA: TGTGCCAGTAGTATTGGGGCAGGGGGCCCAGATACGCAGTATTTT

clone size: .
CDR3 length: 15
J gene: TRBJ1-3
D gene: .
V gene: TRBV9
CDR3 protein: CASSVSGDNGNTIYF
CDR3 DNA: TGTGCCAGCAGCGTCTCAGGGGACAATGGAAACACCATATATTTT

clone size: .
CDR3 length: 16
J gene: TRBJ2-2
D gene: TRBD1
V gene: TRBV24-1
CDR3 protein: CATSETGTGDTGELFF
CDR3 DNA: TGTGCCACCAGTGAAACCGGGACAGGGGACACCGGGGAGCTGTTTTTT

clone size: .
CDR3 length: 12
J gene: TRBJ1-1
D gene: .
V gene: TRBV4-1
CDR3 protein: CASSRYSGEAFF
CDR3 DNA: TGCGCCAGCAGCCGTTACTCAGGGGAAGCTTTCTTT

clone size: .
CDR3 length: 17
J gene: TRBJ1-5
D gene: .
V gene: TRBV21-1
CDR3 protein: CASSRKVGRGSNQPQHF
CDR3 DNA: .

clone size: .
CDR3 length: 14
J gene: TRBJ2-3
D gene: .
V gene: TRBV18
CDR3 protein: CASSLQASTDTQYF
CDR3 DNA: TGTGCCAGCTCACTTCAAGCTAGCACAGATACGCAGTATTTT

clone size: .
CDR3 length: 12
J gene: TRBJ1-3
D gene: .
V gene: TRBV28
CDR3 protein: CASSTTGNTIYF
CDR3 DNA: TGTGCCAGCAGTACGACAGGAAACACCATATATTTT

clone size: few
CDR3 length: 14
J gene: TRBJ1-2
D gene: TRBD1
V gene: TRBV9
CDR3 protein: CASSVQTGTYGYTF
CDR3 DNA: TGTGCCAGCAGCGTTCAGACAGGGACCTATGGCTACACCTTC